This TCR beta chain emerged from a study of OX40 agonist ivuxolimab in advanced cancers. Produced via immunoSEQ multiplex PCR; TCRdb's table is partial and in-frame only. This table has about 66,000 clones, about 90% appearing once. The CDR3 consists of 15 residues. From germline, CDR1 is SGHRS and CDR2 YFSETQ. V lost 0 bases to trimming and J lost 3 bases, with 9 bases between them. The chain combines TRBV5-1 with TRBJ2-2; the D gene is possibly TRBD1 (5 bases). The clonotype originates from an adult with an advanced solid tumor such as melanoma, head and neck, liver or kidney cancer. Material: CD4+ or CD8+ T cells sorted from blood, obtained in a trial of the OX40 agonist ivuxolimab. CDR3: CASSLARVDTGELFF. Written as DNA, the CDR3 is TGCGCCAGCAGCTTGGCCAGGGTGGACACCGGGGAGCTGTTTTTT. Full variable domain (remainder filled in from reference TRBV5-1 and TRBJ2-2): KAGVTQTPRYLIKTRGQQVTLSCSPISGHRSVSWYQQTPGQGLQFLFEYFSETQRNKGNFPGRFSGRQFSNSRSEMNVSTLELGDSALYLCASSLARVDTGELFFGEGSRLTVL.